Listed below are T cell receptor beta chains from one sample, sequenced in a study of Ad26.COV2.S vaccination and SARS-CoV-2 variants. The protocol was immunoSEQ multiplex PCR, while the TCRdb copy is restricted to in-frame clones and leaves out a portion. Here the sample spans fewer than 600,000 clones, 80% to 90% being singletons. This specimen consisted of peripheral blood, obtained in a trial of Ad26.COV2.S vaccine versus placebo. Receptors originate from a person aged 18-60 years who received the Ad26.COV2.S COVID-19 vaccine or a placebo. Each CDR3 is given with its conserved first and last residue. D genes are given only for firm matches. Clone size is given for some rows only: seen once, a few or many times, or a class if the clone is expanded.

j_call clone_size d_call v_call cdr3_nt cdr3_aa
TRBJ1-1 - TRBD1 TRBV7-9 TGTGCCAGCTTCGGGACAGGGAGACGCACTGAAGCTTTCTTT CASFGTGRRTEAFF
TRBJ2-1 - - TRBV7-9 TGTGCCAGCAGCTTTAGGGGGGGCGGTCGAAATGAGCAGTTCTTC CASSFRGGGRNEQFF
TRBJ1-1 - - TRBV19 TGTGCCAGTAGTACGACGAGCCGTACTGAAGCTTTCTTT CASSTTSRTEAFF
TRBJ2-4 - TRBD1 TRBV19 TGTGCCAGTAGGCCTACACAGGGGGCTAAAAACATTCAGTACTTC CASRPTQGAKNIQYF
TRBJ1-1 - - TRBV10-3 TGTGCCATCCGCTCAGCCCCATCTAAAGGAAACACTGAAGCTTTCTTT CAIRSAPSKGNTEAFF
TRBJ2-7 - - TRBV7-2 TGTGCCAGCAGCTTAAGAGGGGCCCCCTACGAGCAGTACTTC CASSLRGAPYEQYF
TRBJ1-1 once - TRBV3-1/TRBV3-2 TGTGCCAGCAGCCATAGTGCAGGGATCGGCACTGAAGCTTTCTTT CASSHSAGIGTEAFF
TRBJ1-5 few - TRBV6-4 TGTGCCAGCAGTCCCGACGGTAGCAATCAGCCCCAGCATTTT CASSPDGSNQPQHF
TRBJ1-1 - - TRBV5-4 TGTGCCAGCAGCTCTGTGGCTGAAGCTTTCTTT CASSSVAEAFF
TRBJ2-1 - TRBD2 TRBV6-1 TGTGCCAGCAGTCTGACTAGCGGCTCGCGCAATGAGCAGTTCTTC CASSLTSGSRNEQFF
TRBJ2-7 - - TRBV4-3 TGCGCCAGCAGCCAAGATTGGGCTAACTCCTACGAGCAGTACTTC CASSQDWANSYEQYF
TRBJ2-2 - - TRBV12-3/TRBV12-4 TGTGCCAGCAGTCGAAGTAGCCGGGAGCTGTTTTTT CASSRSSRELFF
TRBJ1-1 - - TRBV12-3/TRBV12-4 TGTGCCAGCAGCACACTCAGGGGCACTGAAGCTTTCTTT CASSTLRGTEAFF
TRBJ2-1 - - TRBV30 TGTGCCTGGGGGGCAGGCTGGGAGCAGTTCTTC CAWGAGWEQFF
TRBJ1-2 - - TRBV12-5 TGTGCTAGTGGTCCCCCGGGAGGAGGCTACACCTTC CASGPPGGGYTF
TRBJ2-3 - TRBD2 TRBV4-2 TGTGCCAGCAGAAGCGACGGGACTAGCGGGACCCATTATGCGCAGTATTTT CASRSDGTSGTHYAQYF
TRBJ2-5 - - TRBV10-1 TGCGCCAGCAGTGAGTCCCTAGTCCAAGAGACCCAGTACTTC CASSESLVQETQYF
TRBJ2-7 - - TRBV29-1 TGCAGCAAAAACAGGGATTCCGAGCAGTACTTC CSKNRDSEQYF
TRBJ2-4 - - TRBV3-1/TRBV3-2 TGTGCCAGCAGCCAACCAACGGGGGCCATTCAGTACTTC CASSQPTGAIQYF
TRBJ2-1 - - TRBV5-8 TGTGCCAGCAGCCTGGACAGAGGAGAGTACAATGAGCAGTTCTTC CASSLDRGEYNEQFF
TRBJ2-1 many - TRBV18 TGTGCCAGCTCACCCACAGGGTTCTACAATGAGCAGTTCTTC CASSPTGFYNEQFF
TRBJ2-1 once - TRBV7-3 TGTGCCAGCAGCTCCCGACTGGCAGGTGAGCAGTTCTTC CASSSRLAGEQFF
TRBJ1-1 - - TRBV9 TGTGCCAGCAGCGTAGGTGGGTCATCCAACACTGAAGCTTTCTTT CASSVGGSSNTEAFF
TRBJ1-6 - - TRBV14 TGTGCCAGCGGAGTAGGGACACCTTCTTCACCCCTCCACTTT CASGVGTPSSPLHF